The clone carrying this T cell receptor (beta chain) was seen only a few times. Its antigen is currently unknown. The data were taken from a study of T cells in Graves' hyperthyroidism and ophthalmopathy. Study-level points and caveats: Most clonotypes expanded in the thyroid (above 0.001) were also present in blood.

Trimming took 5 bases from V and 2 from J, leaving 13 bases between them. Germline values: CDR1 MNHNS, CDR2 SASEGT. The CDR3 is 15 amino acids. Amplification of TCR beta CDR3 regions was performed using RNA transcripts as template. The HTBI primer set drove a first-round RT-PCR of the TCR CDR3. One entry per CDR3 protein, called by TCRdb with MiXCR from the multiplex PCR reads. The sample includes 250,000 to 350,000 distinct CDR3 sequences, roughly 22% seen only once; the top ten take around 64%. The specimen sequenced was blood. The chain uses TRBV6-1 and TRBJ1-5, with D maybe TRBD1 (5 bases). This TCR was recovered from a man aged 25 to 45 with Graves' ophthalmopathy. Here the CDR3 reads CASSRGVTGNQPQHF. The CDR3 DNA reads TGTGCCAGCAGTAGAGGGGTGACAGGCAATCAGCCCCAGCATTTT.